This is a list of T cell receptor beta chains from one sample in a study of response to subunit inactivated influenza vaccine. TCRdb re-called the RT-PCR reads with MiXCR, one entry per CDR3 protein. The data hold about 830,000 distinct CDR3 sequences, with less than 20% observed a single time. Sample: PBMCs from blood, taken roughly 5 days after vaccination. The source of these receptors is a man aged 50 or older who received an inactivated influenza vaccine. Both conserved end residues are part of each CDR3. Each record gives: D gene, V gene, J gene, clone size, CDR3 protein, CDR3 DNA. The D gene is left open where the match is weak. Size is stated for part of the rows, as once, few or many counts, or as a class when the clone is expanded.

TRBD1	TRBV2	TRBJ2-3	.	CASRTGESDTQYF	TGTGCCAGTCGGACAGGGGAGTCAGATACGCAGTATTTT
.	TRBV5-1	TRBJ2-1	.	CASSLEQAFNEQFF	TGCGCCAGCAGCTTGGAGCAGGCGTTCAATGAGCAGTTCTTC
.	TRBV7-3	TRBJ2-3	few	CASSLYSSTRGDTQYF	TGTGCCAGCAGCTTATATAGCTCCACAAGGGGAGATACGCAGTATTTT
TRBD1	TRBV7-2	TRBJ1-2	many	CASSAGQNYGYTF	TGTGCCAGCAGCGCGGGACAGAACTATGGCTACACCTTC
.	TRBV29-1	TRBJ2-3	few	CSVALLGTDTQYF	TGCAGCGTTGCGCTCTTAGGCACAGATACGCAGTATTTT
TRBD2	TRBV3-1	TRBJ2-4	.	CASSQGGLALAKNIQHF	TGTGCCAGCAGCCAAGGAGGACTAGCGTTAGCCAAAAACATTCAGCACTTC
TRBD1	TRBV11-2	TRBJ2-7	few	CASNTGTGLYEQYF	TGTGCCAGCAACACAGGGACAGGGCTTTACGAGCAGTACTTC
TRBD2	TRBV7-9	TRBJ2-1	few	CASSLPSGRADEQFF	TGTGCCAGCAGCTTACCCAGCGGGAGGGCCGATGAGCAGTTCTTC
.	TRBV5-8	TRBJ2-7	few	CASSLSTGMYYEQYF	TGTGCCAGCAGCTTGTCGACAGGCATGTACTACGAGCAGTACTTC
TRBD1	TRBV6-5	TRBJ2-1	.	CASSYSHGQGANEQFF	TGTGCCAGCAGTTACTCGCATGGACAGGGGGCGAATGAGCAGTTCTTC
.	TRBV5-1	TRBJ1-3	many	CASSLEQASRGNTIYF	TGCGCCAGCAGCTTGGAGCAGGCCTCCCGTGGAAACACCATATATTTT
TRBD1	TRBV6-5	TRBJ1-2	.	CASRQGGGYTF	TGTGCCAGCAGACAGGGGGGCGGCTACACCTTC
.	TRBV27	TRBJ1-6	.	CASRTAAAGGPYNSPLHF	TGTGCCAGCAGAACTGCCGCAGCTGGGGGGCCCTATAATTCACCCCTCCACTTT
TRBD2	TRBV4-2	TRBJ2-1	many	CASKGGGSGSYNEQFF	TGTGCCAGCAAGGGAGGCGGGAGTGGTTCCTACAATGAGCAGTTCTTC
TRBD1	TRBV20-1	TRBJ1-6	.	CSARGTLVYNSPLHF	TGCAGTGCCAGGGGGACATTAGTCTATAATTCACCCCTCCACTTT
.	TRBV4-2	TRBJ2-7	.	CASSQDPYEQYF	TGTGCCAGCAGCCAAGATCCTTACGAGCAGTACTTC
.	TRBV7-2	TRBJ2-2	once	CASSMGPYLGELFF	TGTGCCAGCAGCATGGGCCCTTATTTAGGGGAGCTGTTTTTT
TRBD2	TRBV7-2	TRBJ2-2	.	CASSLDVGGTGELFF	TGTGCCAGCAGCTTAGACGTGGGAGGGACCGGGGAGCTGTTTTTT
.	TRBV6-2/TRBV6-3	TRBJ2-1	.	CASSYSGGNYNEQFF	TGTGCCAGCAGTTACTCAGGGGGGAACTACAATGAGCAGTTCTTC
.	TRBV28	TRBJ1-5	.	CASSSPGGLNQPQHF	TGTGCCAGCAGTTCCCCGGGGGGACTAAATCAGCCCCAGCATTTT
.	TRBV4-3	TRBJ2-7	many	CASSHRLADEQYF	TGCGCCAGCAGCCATCGGCTAGCTGACGAGCAGTACTTC
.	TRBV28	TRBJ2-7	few	CASSLSLYRNYEQYF	TGTGCCAGCAGTTTATCCCTTTACAGGAACTACGAGCAGTACTTC